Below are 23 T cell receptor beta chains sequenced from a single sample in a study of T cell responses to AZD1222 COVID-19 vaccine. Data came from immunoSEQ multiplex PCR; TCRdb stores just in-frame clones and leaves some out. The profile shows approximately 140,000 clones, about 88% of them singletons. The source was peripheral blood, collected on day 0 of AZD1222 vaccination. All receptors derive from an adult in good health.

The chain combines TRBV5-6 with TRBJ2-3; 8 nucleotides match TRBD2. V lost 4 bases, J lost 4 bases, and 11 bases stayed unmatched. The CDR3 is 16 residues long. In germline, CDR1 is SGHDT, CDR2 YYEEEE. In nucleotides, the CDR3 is TGTGCCAGCAGCCCCCTGGGAGCGGGGGTGGCAGATACGCAGTATTTT. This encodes CASSPLGAGVADTQYF.

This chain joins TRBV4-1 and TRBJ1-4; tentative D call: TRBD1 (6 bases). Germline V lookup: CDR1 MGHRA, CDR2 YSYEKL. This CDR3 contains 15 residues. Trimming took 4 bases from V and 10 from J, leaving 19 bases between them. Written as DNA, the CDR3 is TGCGCCAGCAGCCGGGGGCCGCCAACGGAGGGAAAACTGTTTTTT. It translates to CASSRGPPTEGKLFF.

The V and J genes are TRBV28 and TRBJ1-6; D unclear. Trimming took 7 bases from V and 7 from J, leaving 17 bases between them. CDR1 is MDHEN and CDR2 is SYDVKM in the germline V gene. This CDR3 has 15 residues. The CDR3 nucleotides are TGTGCCAGCATTCTATCCCGGGGTCTGAATTCACCCCTCCACTTT. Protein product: CASILSRGLNSPLHF.

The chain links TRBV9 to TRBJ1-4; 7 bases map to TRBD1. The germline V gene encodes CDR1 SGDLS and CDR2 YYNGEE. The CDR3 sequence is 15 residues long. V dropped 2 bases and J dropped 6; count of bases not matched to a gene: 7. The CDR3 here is CASSVAGTDYEKLFF. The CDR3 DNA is TGTGCCAGCAGCGTGGCGGGGACAGATTATGAAAAACTGTTTTTT.

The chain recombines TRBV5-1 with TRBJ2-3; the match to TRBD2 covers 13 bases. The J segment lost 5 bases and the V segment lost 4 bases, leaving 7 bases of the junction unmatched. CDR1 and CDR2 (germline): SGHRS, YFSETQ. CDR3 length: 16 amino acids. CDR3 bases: TGCGCCAGCAGCACCGGGACTAGCGGGAATCTAGATACGCAGTATTTT. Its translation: CASSTGTSGNLDTQYF.

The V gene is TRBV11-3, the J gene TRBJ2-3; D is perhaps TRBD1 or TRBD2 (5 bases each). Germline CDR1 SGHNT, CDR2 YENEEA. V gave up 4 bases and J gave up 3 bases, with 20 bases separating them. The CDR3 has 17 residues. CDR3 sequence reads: CASSSLMQRGETDTQYF. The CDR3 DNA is TGTGCCAGCAGCTCCTTGATGCAGCGAGGGGAGACAGATACGCAGTATTTT.

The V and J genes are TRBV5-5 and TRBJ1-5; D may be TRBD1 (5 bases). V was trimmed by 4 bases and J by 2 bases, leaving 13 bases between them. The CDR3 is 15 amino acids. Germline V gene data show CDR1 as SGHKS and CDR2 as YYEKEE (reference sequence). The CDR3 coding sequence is TGTGCCAGCAGCCCCGGGGCGCCGGGCAATCAGCCCCAGCATTTT. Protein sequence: CASSPGAPGNQPQHF.

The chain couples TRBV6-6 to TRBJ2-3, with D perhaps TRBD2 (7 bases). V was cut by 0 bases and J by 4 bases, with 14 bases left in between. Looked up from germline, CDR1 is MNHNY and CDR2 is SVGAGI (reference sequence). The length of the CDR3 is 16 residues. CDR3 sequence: CASSYSKGGGPDTQYF. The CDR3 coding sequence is TGTGCCAGCAGTTACTCGAAAGGGGGAGGGCCAGATACGCAGTATTTT.

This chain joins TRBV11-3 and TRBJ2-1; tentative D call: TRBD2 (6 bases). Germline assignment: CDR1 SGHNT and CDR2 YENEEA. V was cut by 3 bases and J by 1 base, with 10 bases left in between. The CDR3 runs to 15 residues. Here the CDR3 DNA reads TGTGCCAGCAGCTTGAAGCGGGTGTCCTACAATGAGCAGTTCTTC. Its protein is CASSLKRVSYNEQFF.

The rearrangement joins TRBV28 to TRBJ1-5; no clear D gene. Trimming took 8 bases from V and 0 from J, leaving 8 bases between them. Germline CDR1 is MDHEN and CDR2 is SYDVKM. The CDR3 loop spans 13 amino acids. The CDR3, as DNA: TGTGCCAGCCGGGAAAATAGCAATCAGCCCCAGCATTTT. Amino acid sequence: CASRENSNQPQHF.

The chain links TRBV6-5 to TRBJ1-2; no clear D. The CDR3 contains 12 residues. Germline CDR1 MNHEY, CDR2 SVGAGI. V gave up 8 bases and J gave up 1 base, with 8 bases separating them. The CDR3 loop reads CASLGSNYGYTF. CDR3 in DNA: TGTGCCAGCTTAGGGAGTAACTATGGCTACACCTTC.

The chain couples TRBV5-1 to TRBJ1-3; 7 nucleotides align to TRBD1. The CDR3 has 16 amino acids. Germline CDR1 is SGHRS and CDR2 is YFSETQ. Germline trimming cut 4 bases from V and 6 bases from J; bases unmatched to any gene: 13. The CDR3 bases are TGCGCCAGCAGCCCCCGTTTCAGACAGGGCTTAAACACCATATATTTT. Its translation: CASSPRFRQGLNTIYF.

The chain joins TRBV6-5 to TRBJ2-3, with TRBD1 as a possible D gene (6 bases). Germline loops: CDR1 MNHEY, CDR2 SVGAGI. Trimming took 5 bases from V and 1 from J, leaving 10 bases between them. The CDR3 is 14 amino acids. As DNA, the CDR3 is TGTGCCAGCAGTCCCAGGGGAGGCACAGATACGCAGTATTTT. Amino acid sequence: CASSPRGGTDTQYF.

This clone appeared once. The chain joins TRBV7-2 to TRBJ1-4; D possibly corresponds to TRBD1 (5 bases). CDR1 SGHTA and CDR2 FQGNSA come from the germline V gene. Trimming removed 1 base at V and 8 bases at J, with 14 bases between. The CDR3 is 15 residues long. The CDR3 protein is CASSLDPQGKEKLFF. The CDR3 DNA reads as TGTGCCAGCAGCTTAGATCCGCAGGGCAAGGAAAAACTGTTTTTT.

In DNA, the CDR3 is TGTGCCACCAGTGACGGGGGTTTCACAGATACGCAGTATTTT. Protein sequence: CATSDGGFTDTQYF. This sequence joins TRBV24-1 and TRBJ2-3; tentative D call: TRBD2 (6 bases). Germline CDR1 is KGHDR and CDR2 is SFDVKD. This CDR3 region has 14 residues. V was trimmed by 4 bases and J by 2 bases, leaving 9 bases between them.

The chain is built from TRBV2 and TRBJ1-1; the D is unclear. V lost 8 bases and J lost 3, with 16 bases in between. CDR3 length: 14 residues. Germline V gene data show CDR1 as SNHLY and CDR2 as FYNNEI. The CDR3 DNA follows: TGTGCCAGCCGACCCCAGGACGGATACACTGAAGCTTTCTTT. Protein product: CASRPQDGYTEAFF.

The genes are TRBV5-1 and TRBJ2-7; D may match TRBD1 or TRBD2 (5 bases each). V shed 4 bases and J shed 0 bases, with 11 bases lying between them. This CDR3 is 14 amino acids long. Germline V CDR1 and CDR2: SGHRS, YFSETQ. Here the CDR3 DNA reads TGCGCCAGCAGCCGGGACGGCGACTCCTACGAGCAGTACTTC. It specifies CASSRDGDSYEQYF.

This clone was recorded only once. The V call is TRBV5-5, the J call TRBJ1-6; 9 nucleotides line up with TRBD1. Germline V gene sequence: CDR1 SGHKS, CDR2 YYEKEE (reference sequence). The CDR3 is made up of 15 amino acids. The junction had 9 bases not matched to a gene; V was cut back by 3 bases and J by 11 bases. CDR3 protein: CASSSRTGASPPLHF. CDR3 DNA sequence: TGTGCCAGCAGCTCTAGGACAGGGGCTTCTCCACCCCTCCACTTT.

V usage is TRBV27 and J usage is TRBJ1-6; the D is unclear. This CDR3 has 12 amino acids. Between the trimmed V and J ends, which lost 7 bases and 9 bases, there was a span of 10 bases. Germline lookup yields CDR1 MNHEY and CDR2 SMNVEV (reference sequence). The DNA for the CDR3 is TGTGCCAGCACCCACCCGGGTTCACCCCTCCACTTT. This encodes CASTHPGSPLHF.

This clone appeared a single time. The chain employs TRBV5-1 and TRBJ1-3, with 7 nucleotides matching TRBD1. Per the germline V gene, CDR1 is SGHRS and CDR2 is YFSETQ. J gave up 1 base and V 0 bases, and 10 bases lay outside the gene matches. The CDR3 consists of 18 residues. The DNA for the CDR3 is TGCGCCAGCAGCTTGGCCGGGGGAGGGGGCGCTTCTGGAAACACCATATATTTT. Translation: CASSLAGGGGASGNTIYF. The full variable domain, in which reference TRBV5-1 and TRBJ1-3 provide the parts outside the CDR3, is KAGVTQTPRYLIKTRGQQVTLSCSPISGHRSVSWYQQTPGQGLQFLFEYFSETQRNKGNFPGRFSGRQFSNSRSEMNVSTLELGDSALYLCASSLAGGGGASGNTIYFGEGSWLTVV.

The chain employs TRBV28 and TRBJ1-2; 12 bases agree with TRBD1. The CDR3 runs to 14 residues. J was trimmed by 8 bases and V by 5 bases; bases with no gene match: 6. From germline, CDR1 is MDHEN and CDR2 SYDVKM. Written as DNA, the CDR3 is TGTGCCAGCAGTCCGGGACAGGGGGCGCGGGGCTACACCTTC. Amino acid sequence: CASSPGQGARGYTF.

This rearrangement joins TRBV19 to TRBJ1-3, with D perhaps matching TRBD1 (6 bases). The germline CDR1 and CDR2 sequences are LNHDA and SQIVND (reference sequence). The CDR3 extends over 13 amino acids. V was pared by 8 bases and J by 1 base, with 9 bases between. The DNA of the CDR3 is TGTGCCAGTGAGGACAGATCTGGAAACACCATATATTTT. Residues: CASEDRSGNTIYF. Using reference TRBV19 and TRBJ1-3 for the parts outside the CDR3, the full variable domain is DGGITQSPKYLFRKEGQNVTLSCEQNLNHDAMYWYRQDPGQGLRLIYYSQIVNDFQKGDIAEGYSVSREKKESFPLTVTSAQKNPTAFYLCASEDRSGNTIYFGEGSWLTVV.

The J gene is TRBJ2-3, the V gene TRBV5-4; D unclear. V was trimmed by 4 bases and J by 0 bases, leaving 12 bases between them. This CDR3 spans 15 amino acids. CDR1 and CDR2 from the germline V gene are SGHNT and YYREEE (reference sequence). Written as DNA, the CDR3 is TGTGCCAGCAGCCACCCCAGCTCCAGCACAGATACGCAGTATTTT. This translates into CASSHPSSSTDTQYF.